This entry lists 18 T cell receptor beta chains sequenced from one sample in a study of cytomegalovirus exposure and HLA in healthy donors. It was with 60 Vbeta and 13 Jbeta primers that the PCR ran. The assay was immunoSEQ multiplex PCR, and TCRdb's table has in-frame clones only and misses some. The sample consists of about 150,000 clones, roughly 70% of them appearing once. The sequenced sample was PBMCs. The receptors come from a man aged 60 to 69 in good health and CMV-seronegative.

The J gene is TRBJ1-6, the V gene TRBV14; TRBD1 aligns across 9 bases. The CDR3 is made up of 13 amino acids. Germline-derived CDR1 and CDR2 are SGHDN and FVKESK. The V segment lost 5 bases and the J segment 10 bases; nucleotides outside the gene matches: 3. The CDR3 DNA reads TGTGCCAGCAGCGACAGGGGGAGGTCACCCCTCCACTTT. This translates into CASSDRGRSPLHF.

J is TRBJ1-2 and V is TRBV28, with a possible D match to TRBD1 (6 bases). Germline-derived CDR1 and CDR2 are MDHEN and SYDVKM. This CDR3 is built from 12 residues. The V gene lost 10 bases and the J gene lost 4 bases, with 13 bases spanning the gap. CDR3 residues: CANHRESYGYTF. The CDR3 region has the DNA TGTGCCAACCACAGGGAGAGCTATGGCTACACCTTC.

This chain connects TRBV5-6 to TRBJ2-7, with 10 positions matching TRBD1. The CDR3 spans 15 residues. Trimming at V came to 3 bases and at J to 4 bases, leaving 7 bases not matched to a gene. The germline V gene has CDR1 SGHDT and CDR2 YYEEEE. The CDR3, as DNA: TGTGCCAGCAGCTGGTGGGACAGGGGTTTTTACGAGCAGTACTTC. This sequence encodes CASSWWDRGFYEQYF.

Only one count was recorded for this clone. The V call is TRBV28, the J call TRBJ1-2; D possibly corresponds to TRBD1 (5 bases). Germline-derived CDR1 and CDR2 are MDHEN and SYDVKM. V lost 5 bases and J 11 bases, leaving 18 bases between the germline ends. This CDR3 is 13 amino acids long. CDR3 amino acids: CASSDGLFGGYTF. CDR3 DNA sequence: TGTGCCAGCAGTGACGGACTGTTTGGGGGGTACACCTTC.

This clone was picked up a small number of times. The gene calls are TRBV28 and TRBJ1-1, with no clear D. Germline V lookup: CDR1 MDHEN, CDR2 SYDVKM. V lost 2 bases to trimming and J lost 3 bases, with 16 bases between them. The CDR3 covers 16 residues. The CDR3 is CASSLVWNGEDTEAFF. As DNA, the CDR3 is TGTGCCAGCAGTTTAGTCTGGAATGGAGAGGACACTGAAGCTTTCTTT.

This rearrangement joins TRBV11-2 to TRBJ2-7; 8 nucleotides agree with TRBD2. The CDR3 extends over 13 amino acids. In germline, CDR1 is SGHAT, CDR2 FQNNGV. Trimming removed 5 bases from V and 7 bases from J; junction bases left unmatched: 7. CDR3 DNA: TGTGCCAGCAGCCCAGCGGGAGCGGGGGAGCAGTACTTC. This translates into CASSPAGAGEQYF.

This clone was found a few times. The genes are TRBV27 and TRBJ2-5; 11 bases match TRBD2. V dropped 6 bases and J dropped 11; count of bases not matched to a gene: 20. Germline V CDR1 and CDR2: MNHEY, SMNVEV (reference sequence). The CDR3 loop spans 17 amino acids. DNA for the CDR3: TGTGCCAGCAGACTTCAAAACGTAGCGGGAGGGCCTACAGGGCAGTACTTC. Protein: CASRLQNVAGGPTGQYF.

The chain joins TRBV13 to TRBJ1-4; the D gene is possibly TRBD1 (6 bases). Per germline, CDR1 PRHDT and CDR2 FYEKMQ (reference sequence). The CDR3 has 14 amino acids. The V end was cut by 2 bases, the J end by 3 bases, with 7 bases between. CDR3 protein: CASSLRTANEKLFF. Here the CDR3 DNA reads TGTGCCAGCAGCTTAAGGACAGCTAATGAAAAACTGTTTTTT.

A remark on this clone: This CDR3 is also generated by other DNA sequences in the sample. This chain joins TRBV5-1 and TRBJ2-7; 7 bases are a match to TRBD1. Trimming removed 1 base from V and 0 bases from J; junction bases left unmatched: 1. The CDR3 is made up of 14 amino acids. Germline CDR1 SGHRS, CDR2 YFSETQ. CDR3 sequence reads: CASSLRQGSYEQYF. The CDR3 nucleotides are TGCGCCAGCAGCTTGCGACAGGGCTCCTACGAGCAGTACTTC.

This clone was seen a few times. The chain recombines TRBV29-1 with TRBJ2-3, with TRBD2 matching 12 bases. There are 16 residues in the CDR3. J gave up 3 bases and V 4 bases, and 8 bases lay outside the gene matches. Germline V gene lookup returns CDR1 SQVTM and CDR2 ANQGSEA. The CDR3 loop reads CSVARLAGEGTDTQYF. CDR3 nucleotides: TGCAGCGTTGCCCGACTAGCGGGAGAGGGGACAGATACGCAGTATTTT.

The rearrangement links TRBV4-2 to TRBJ2-5; TRBD1 might be the D (5 bases). V was shortened by 1 base and J by 5 bases, with 14 bases between the two germline ends. Per germline, CDR1 LGHNA and CDR2 YNFKEQ. This CDR3 is 15 amino acids long. As DNA, the CDR3 is TGTGCCAGCAGCCAAGCGTGGGGCGGTTCGGAGACCCAGTACTTC. Its protein is CASSQAWGGSETQYF.

This clone was counted a few times. This sample also contains other DNA sequences that code for the same CDR3. This chain joins TRBV25-1 and TRBJ2-1; D is ambiguous. Deletions cut 9 bases from V and 0 bases from J, with 12 bases between. Germline V CDR1 and CDR2: MGHDK, SYGVNS. The CDR3 consists of 14 residues. Here the CDR3 reads CASSAGSSYNEQFF. The CDR3 DNA reads TGTGCCAGTTCGGCAGGCAGCTCCTACAATGAGCAGTTCTTC.

This clone was seen a handful of times. The chain links TRBV5-6 to TRBJ2-7; 9 positions match TRBD1. Losses at the gene ends were 0 bases for V and 3 bases for J; bases not matched to a gene: 7. CDR1 and CDR2 (germline): SGHDT, YYEEEE. The CDR3 covers 16 residues. The CDR3 sequence is CASSLAFTGGRYEQYF. CDR3 bases: TGTGCCAGCAGCTTGGCTTTTACAGGGGGCCGCTACGAGCAGTACTTC. Complete variable domain (other parts from reference TRBV5-6 and TRBJ2-7): DAGVTQSPTHLIKTRGQQVTLRCSPKSGHDTVSWYQQALGQGPQFIFQYYEEEERQRGNFPDRFSGHQFPNYSSELNVNALLLGDSALYLCASSLAFTGGRYEQYFGPGTRLTVT.

V and J are TRBV6-1 and TRBJ2-7, with D unresolved. The CDR3 consists of 13 residues. Germline V CDR1 and CDR2: MNHNS, SASEGT. V was trimmed by 2 bases and J by 2 bases, leaving 7 bases between them. The CDR3 protein is CASSETTAYEQYF. As DNA, the CDR3 is TGTGCCAGCAGTGAAACAACAGCCTACGAGCAGTACTTC.

This clone turned up a few times. The chain couples TRBV4-1 to TRBJ2-2, with 8 bases that match TRBD1. The CDR3 runs to 14 residues. In germline, CDR1 is MGHRA, CDR2 YSYEKL. After removal of 7 bases from V and 4 bases from J, the junction contained 5 bases not matched to a gene. Here the CDR3 DNA reads TGCGCCAGCAAGGGACAGGCGGCCACCGGGGAGCTGTTTTTT. Its protein is CASKGQAATGELFF.

This chain links TRBV5-4 with TRBJ2-2; unclear D gene. CDR1 and CDR2 from the germline V gene are SGHNT and YYREEE (reference sequence). Trimming took off 4 bases at V and 2 bases at J, with 3 bases between the two ends. The CDR3 has 12 residues. CDR3 sequence: CASSPNTGELFF. CDR3 nucleotides: TGTGCCAGCAGCCCAAACACCGGGGAGCTGTTTTTT.

The chain joins TRBV6-5 to TRBJ1-1; 7 positions agree with TRBD1. V was pared by 2 bases and J by 5 bases, with 2 bases of the junction left unmatched. CDR3 length equals 13 residues. The germline gives CDR1 MNHEY, CDR2 SVGAGI. CDR3 bases: TGTGCCAGCAGTTACGCCAGGGGGACTGAAGCTTTCTTT. Translated: CASSYARGTEAFF.

This clone was detected a few times. This sequence joins TRBV6-1 and TRBJ1-6; 9 positions agree with TRBD1. The ends lost 6 bases at V and 9 bases at J; junction bases unmatched: 6. CDR1 and CDR2 from the germline V gene are MNHNS and SASEGT. The CDR3 covers 14 residues. The CDR3 protein is CASSEGQGSSPLHF. As DNA, the CDR3 is TGTGCCAGCAGCGAGGGACAGGGAAGTTCACCCCTCCACTTT.